The 18 T cell receptor beta chains reported below all come from one sample, sequenced in a study of blood T cell repertoires in COVID-19. Method: immunoSEQ multiplex PCR; TCRdb's copy keeps in-frame clones and lacks some. The sample contains 70,000 to 100,000 clones, 88% of which appear only once. Sequencing was carried out using peripheral blood. Receptor source: a woman between 65 and 79 years old with acute or convalescent COVID-19.

This clone was detected only once. The gene calls are TRBV5-6 and TRBJ1-1, with a tentative D call TRBD1 (5 bases). Germline V gives CDR1 SGHDT, CDR2 YYEEEE. The CDR3 extends over 15 amino acids. V dropped 3 bases and J dropped 0 bases, with 12 bases sitting between them. CDR3 DNA sequence: TGTGCCAGCAGCTCGGGGGGACTCATGAACACTGAAGCTTTCTTT. This gives the protein CASSSGGLMNTEAFF.

This chain joins TRBV19 and TRBJ1-4; D is ambiguous. Per the germline V gene, CDR1 is LNHDA and CDR2 is SQIVND (reference sequence). Trimming stripped 3 bases from V and 2 bases from J, with 7 bases between. The CDR3 consists of 14 residues. The CDR3 spells CASSIHGTNEKLFF. DNA of the CDR3: TGTGCCAGTAGTATCCACGGGACTAATGAAAAACTGTTTTTT.

This chain joins TRBV27 and TRBJ2-7; D gene uncertain. V lost 3 bases to trimming and J lost 7 bases, with 19 bases between them. Germline values: CDR1 MNHEY, CDR2 SMNVEV (reference sequence). This CDR3 comprises 15 residues. CDR3 loop: CASSFRSSLVLEQYF. The CDR3 bases are TGTGCCAGCAGTTTCCGGTCCTCCTTGGTCTTGGAGCAGTACTTC.

The chain uses TRBV6-1 and TRBJ1-5; the match to TRBD1 covers 10 bases. Germline lookup yields CDR1 MNHNS and CDR2 SASEGT. This CDR3 is 18 amino acids long. Losses at the gene ends were 3 bases for V and 2 bases for J; bases not matched to a gene: 10. CDR3 region: CASSDPDRGWSRNQPQHF. CDR3 in DNA: TGTGCCAGCAGTGACCCGGACAGGGGGTGGAGTCGCAATCAGCCCCAGCATTTT.

The chain joins TRBV29-1 to TRBJ1-2; D ambiguous. This CDR3 has 13 amino acids. V was shortened by 3 bases and J by 5 bases, with 13 bases between the two germline ends. CDR1 is SQVTM, CDR2 ANQGSEA, per germline. The chain's CDR3 is CSVEEQQTYGYTF. DNA of the CDR3: TGCAGCGTTGAGGAACAGCAGACATATGGCTACACCTTC. The full variable domain, completed using reference TRBV29-1 and TRBJ1-2, is SAVISQKPSRDICQRGTSLTIQCQVDSQVTMMFWYRQQPGQSLTLIATANQGSEATYESGFVIDKFPISRPNLTFSTLTVSNMSPEDSSIYLCSVEEQQTYGYTFGSGTRLTVV.

This chain uses TRBV7-9 with TRBJ2-7, with 11 bases lining up with TRBD2. Germline V CDR1 and CDR2: SEHNR, FQNEAQ (reference sequence). The CDR3 runs 15 residues. V dropped 6 bases and J dropped 2; count of bases not matched to a gene: 6. CDR3 DNA sequence: TGTGCCAGCAGTTCCGCGGGACTAGCGGCCTACGAGCAGTACTTC. This gives the protein CASSSAGLAAYEQYF.

The chain has TRBV7-6 and TRBJ1-3; unclear D gene. This CDR3 region has 16 residues. The germline V gene has CDR1 SGHVS and CDR2 FNYEAQ. Trimming removed 1 base at V and 0 bases at J, with 10 bases between. The CDR3 protein is CASSLGAQSSGNTIYF. In DNA form, the CDR3 reads TGTGCCAGCAGCTTAGGTGCGCAAAGCTCTGGAAACACCATATATTTT.

The rearrangement links TRBV9 to TRBJ1-1; D gene unclear. V was cut by 5 bases and J by 4 bases, with 12 bases left in between. The CDR3 spans 13 residues. Per germline, CDR1 SGDLS and CDR2 YYNGEE. DNA for the CDR3: TGTGCCAGCAGTCTCGAGGTTTTCACTGAAGCTTTCTTT. Amino acid sequence: CASSLEVFTEAFF.

This rearrangement joins TRBV7-9 to TRBJ2-2; D is unclear. This CDR3 comprises 18 residues. V was pared by 5 bases and J by 1 base, with 20 bases between. The germline V gene encodes CDR1 SEHNR and CDR2 FQNEAQ (reference sequence). The CDR3 DNA sequence: TGTGCCAGCAGCCCCCTTCAGCCGCGGATACTGAACACCGGGGAGCTGTTTTTT. The encoded protein is CASSPLQPRILNTGELFF.

The chain couples TRBV11-2 to TRBJ1-1, with a tentative D call TRBD1 (5 bases). The CDR3 length is 16 residues. V was shortened by 4 bases and J by 5 bases, with 20 bases between the two germline ends. Germline CDR1 and CDR2: SGHAT and FQNNGV. The DNA of the CDR3 is TGTGCCAGCAGCTCCAACTCCGCAGGGATTAGAACTGAAGCTTTCTTT. This codes for CASSSNSAGIRTEAFF.

The chain recombines TRBV4-1 with TRBJ2-6, with TRBD2 matching 7 bases. Germline trimming cut 4 bases from V and 2 bases from J; bases unmatched to any gene: 2. This CDR3 spans 15 amino acids. Germline V lookup: CDR1 MGHRA, CDR2 YSYEKL. Written as DNA, the CDR3 is TGCGCCAGCAGCCGCGCGGGGGCTGGGGCCAACGTCCTGACTTTC. This translates into CASSRAGAGANVLTF.

The V and J genes are TRBV5-1 and TRBJ1-4; D might be TRBD1 (6 bases). CDR1 and CDR2 (germline): SGHRS, YFSETQ. The V end was cut by 7 bases, the J end by 0 bases, with 22 bases between. The CDR3 covers 18 residues. The CDR3 spells CASSPQGGLVTTNEKLFF. As DNA, the CDR3 is TGCGCCAGCTCGCCACAGGGTGGGTTGGTGACAACTAATGAAAAACTGTTTTTT.

The CDR3 sequence: CASSIRVTNEKLFF. Written as DNA, the CDR3 is TGTGCCAGCAGTATCAGGGTTACTAATGAAAAACTGTTTTTT. The V and J genes are TRBV2 and TRBJ1-4, with D possibly TRBD1 on 5 matching bases. Germline V gene data show CDR1 as SNHLY and CDR2 as FYNNEI. This CDR3 has 14 amino acids. V lost 5 bases, J lost 2 bases, and 9 bases lay in between. Filled out from reference TRBV2 and TRBJ1-4, the complete variable domain reads EPEVTQTPSHQVTQMGQEVILRCVPISNHLYFYWYRQILGQKVEFLVSFYNNEISEKSEIFDDQFSVERPDGSNFTLKIRSTKLEDSAMYFCASSIRVTNEKLFFGSGTQLSVL.

This clone has a single count. The gene calls are TRBV5-5 and TRBJ1-3, with D uncertain. Germline CDR1 SGHKS, CDR2 YYEKEE (reference sequence). This CDR3 spans 20 amino acids. Trimming removed 0 bases at V and 0 bases at J, with 22 bases between. This CDR3 is CASSLVGLGAGRHSGNTIYF. In DNA form, the CDR3 reads TGTGCCAGCAGCTTGGTTGGTTTGGGTGCTGGGCGCCACTCTGGAAACACCATATATTTT.

V usage is TRBV28 and J usage is TRBJ1-4, with unresolved D. The CDR3 has 13 amino acids. CDR1 MDHEN and CDR2 SYDVKM come from the germline V gene. V lost 8 bases, J lost 0 bases, and 7 bases lay in between. CDR3 DNA: TGTGCCAGCCGAGTTACAACTAATGAAAAACTGTTTTTT. Translated, it gives CASRVTTNEKLFF.

The V call is TRBV20-1, the J call TRBJ1-6, with 7 bases lining up with TRBD1. J gave up 1 base and V 3 bases, and 9 bases lay outside the gene matches. From germline, CDR1 is DFQATT and CDR2 SNEGSKA (reference sequence). The CDR3 contains 17 residues. The CDR3 DNA sequence: TGCAGTGCTAGTGAAGCGACAGGGAATTCCTATAATTCACCCCTCCACTTT. Its translation: CSASEATGNSYNSPLHF.

The chain joins TRBV15 to TRBJ2-7; TRBD2 matches at 7 bases. The V gene's germline CDR1 is LNHNV and CDR2 YYDKDF (reference sequence). The CDR3 is 17 amino acids. V shed 0 bases and J 5 bases; nucleotides not matched to a gene: 13. The CDR3 loop is CATSRDPSGVFPHEQYF. As DNA, the CDR3 is TGTGCCACCAGCAGAGATCCTAGCGGAGTTTTCCCCCACGAGCAGTACTTC.

This clone was counted a single time. V is TRBV9 and J is TRBJ2-7; no clear D. This CDR3 comprises 13 residues. Between the trimmed V and J ends, which lost 2 bases and 2 bases, there was a span of 8 bases. In germline, CDR1 is SGDLS, CDR2 YYNGEE. The DNA of the CDR3 is TGTGCCAGCAGCGTCTCTTCCGCCTACGAGCAGTACTTC. Its protein is CASSVSSAYEQYF.